This is a list of T cell receptor beta chains from one sample in a study. MiXCR, applied by TCRdb to the 5' RACE reads, yields one record per CDR3 protein. The sample holds about 5,800 distinct CDR3 sequences, under 35% seen once. Material for sequencing was memory CD4+ T cells sorted from a lymph node. These receptors were taken from a female donor with breast cancer. Each CDR3 is given without its conserved first and last residue. A D gene is named only where the DNA matches it firmly. Size is stated for part of the rows, as once, few or many counts, or as a class when the clone is expanded.

>TRBV15|medium-sized|TRBD1
ATSRGGGQGEDGYT
>TRBV9|medium-sized|.
ASSGKVGASTDTQY
>TRBV29-1|many|.
SGGLQNTEAF
>TRBV4-2|many|TRBD1
ASSQGDRVAWIPSGNTIY
>TRBV4-2|.|TRBD1
ASGQGDRVACIPSGNTIN
>TRBV6-6|medium-sized|.
ASSDTGLSTDTQY
>TRBV28|.|.
ASLPGGTASSYEQY
>TRBV4-1|.|.
ASSLGTTSTDTQY
>TRBV11-2|medium-sized|.
ASSAPVETQY
>TRBV20-1|medium-sized|.
SALGARGRTDTQY
>TRBV9|large|.
ASSTPLGSHQETQY
>TRBV18|many|.
ASSPGRNTEAF
>TRBV7-2|medium-sized|.
ASSLLPDYTGELF
>TRBV6-1|few|TRBD2
ASRGLAGVSYEQY
>TRBV12-3/TRBV12-4|.|.
ASSTGALAANTIY
>TRBV5-5|medium-sized|.
ASSLTGSMETQY
>TRBV4-3|large|TRBD1
ASSQGTGRSTEAF
>TRBV2|many|TRBD1
ASRSGTEDGYT
>TRBV7-3|medium-sized|TRBD2
ASSTLGFSGEQF
>TRBV7-3|.|TRBD1
ASSPRGTVTGELF
>TRBV5-1|many|.
ASSLIPRGYNEQF
>TRBV5-1|many|.
ASSLFGTSTDTQY
>TRBV5-6|many|.
ASRRGLRQF
>TRBV2|.|TRBD2
ASSVMGLVTDTRY
>TRBV12-3/TRBV12-4|.|.
ASSTGTGITNEQF
>TRBV4-1|medium-sized|.
ASSQGGVAQF
>TRBV24-1|medium-sized|.
ATSDSRKPSNQPQH
>TRBV4-1|.|TRBD1
ASSQRQGIVVGDTDTQY
>TRBV11-3|large|.
ASSPLGTDTQY
>TRBV5-1|.|.
ASSLTGLMDQPQH
>TRBV12-3/TRBV12-4|.|TRBD1
ASSSSGTGRYNEQF
>TRBV5-1|many|TRBD2
ASSLGGGTDTQY
>TRBV7-2|large|.
ASSSGLGRDYGYT
>TRBV29-1|.|.
GSSPGRWGPISYEQY
>TRBV11-3|many|.
ASSLDPETQY